A single sample gave rise to the 8 T cell receptor beta chains below, sequenced in a study of T cell responses to AZD1222 COVID-19 vaccine. TCRdb's table, derived via immunoSEQ multiplex PCR, lists solely in-frame clones and lacks some. The data show about 130,000 clones, approximately 93% seen once. The specimen was peripheral blood, collected on day 0 of AZD1222 vaccination. The receptors stem from an adult in good health.

The chain uses TRBV7-2 and TRBJ1-2; 8 nucleotides match TRBD1. Germline values: CDR1 SGHTA, CDR2 FQGNSA. This CDR3 region has 14 residues. The junction had 1 base not matched to a gene; V was cut back by 2 bases and J by 2 bases. The CDR3, as DNA: TGTGCCAGCAGCTTATACAGGGGGAACTATGGCTACACCTTC. Translated: CASSLYRGNYGYTF.

The rearrangement links TRBV3-1 (or the pseudogene TRBV3-2) to TRBJ2-1; 11 bases align to TRBD2. The CDR3 consists of 14 residues. The V gene's germline CDR1 is LGHDT and CDR2 YNNKEL (reference sequence). J gave up 6 bases and V 4 bases, and 2 bases lay outside the gene matches. CDR3 in amino acids: CASSPLAGGNEQFF. The CDR3 nucleotides are TGTGCCAGCAGCCCGCTAGCGGGAGGCAATGAGCAGTTCTTC.

The rearrangement joins TRBV7-2 to TRBJ2-7; possibly TRBD2 for D (5 bases). From germline, CDR1 is SGHTA and CDR2 FQGNSA. V was pared by 1 base and J by 2 bases, with 9 bases between. The CDR3 contains 14 residues. The CDR3 spells CASSLVVGAYEQYF. Here the CDR3 DNA reads TGTGCCAGCAGCTTAGTGGTGGGAGCCTACGAGCAGTACTTC.

The V gene is TRBV6-5, the J gene TRBJ1-2; 8 bases match TRBD1. V lost 4 bases and J lost 4; bases outside the gene matches: 8. This CDR3 is 15 amino acids long. Looked up from germline, CDR1 is MNHEY and CDR2 is SVGAGI. CDR3 coding DNA: TGTGCCAGCAGTTCCCAGGGGGCGTCTGGCTATGGCTACACCTTC. Protein product: CASSSQGASGYGYTF.

The chain joins TRBV30 to TRBJ2-1, with D possibly being TRBD1 (6 bases). The CDR3 covers 14 residues. CDR1 is GTSNPN, CDR2 SVGIG, per germline (reference sequence). V shed 2 bases and J shed 0 bases, with 8 bases lying between them. CDR3 sequence reads: CAWSIGGSYNEQFF. The CDR3 DNA reads as TGTGCCTGGAGTATAGGGGGCTCCTACAATGAGCAGTTCTTC.

CDR3 in amino acids: CASSEGTGGSPLHF. For the CDR3, the DNA is TGTGCCAGCAGTGAGGGGACAGGGGGTTCACCCCTCCACTTT. V is TRBV2 and J is TRBJ1-6; 11 bases line up with TRBD1. CDR1 and CDR2 from the germline V gene are SNHLY and FYNNEI. The CDR3 covers 14 residues. V shed 3 bases and J 9 bases; nucleotides not matched to a gene: 1.

The chain employs TRBV27 and TRBJ1-1, with D possibly matching TRBD1 (5 bases). This CDR3 has 15 amino acids. Per the germline V gene, CDR1 is MNHEY and CDR2 is SMNVEV (reference sequence). V lost 3 bases, J lost 0 bases, and 11 bases lay in between. The CDR3 spells CASSLGVSLNTEAFF. The DNA of the CDR3 is TGTGCCAGCAGTTTGGGGGTATCTCTGAACACTGAAGCTTTCTTT.

The chain combines TRBV7-9 with TRBJ2-7, with D possibly TRBD1 on 6 matching bases. V lost 5 bases and J lost 6, with 14 bases in between. The CDR3 runs 13 residues. Per the germline V gene, CDR1 is SEHNR and CDR2 is FQNEAQ (reference sequence). CDR3 bases: TGTGCCAGCAGCATAAAACAGGGTCTCGAGCAGTACTTC. This gives the protein CASSIKQGLEQYF.